One and the same sample provided the 25 T cell receptor beta chains below, sequenced in a study of PD-1 blockade in mismatch repair-deficient tumors. TCRdb's copy holds only in-frame clones and misses some; the assay was immunoSEQ multiplex PCR. The sample contains 50,000 to 75,000 clones, about 87% of which appear only once. This sample comprised peripheral blood, obtained 52 weeks after starting pembrolizumab. These receptors were obtained from an adult with mismatch repair-deficient cancer.

This clone was counted a single time. This CDR3 reads CASRLETGEGNQPQHF. The CDR3 nucleotides read TGTGCCAGCAGACTAGAGACAGGGGAAGGGAATCAGCCCCAGCATTTT. The chain carries TRBV6-6 and TRBJ1-5; 8 bases match TRBD1. Germline V gene lookup returns CDR1 MNHNY and CDR2 SVGAGI (reference sequence). The junction had 11 bases not matched to a gene; V was cut back by 6 bases and J by 4 bases. The CDR3 runs to 16 residues.

J is TRBJ1-1 and V is TRBV6-6, with unresolved D. CDR1 MNHNY and CDR2 SVGAGI come from the germline V gene (reference sequence). This CDR3 comprises 14 residues. V lost 5 bases and J 2 bases, leaving 12 bases between the germline ends. The CDR3 sequence is CASSHPGTNTEAFF. The CDR3 bases are TGTGCCAGCAGTCACCCAGGCACAAACACTGAAGCTTTCTTT.

The rearrangement joins TRBV21-1 to TRBJ1-1. TRBV21-1 is given as a pseudogene. The CDR3 contains 11 residues. The DNA of the CDR3 is TGTGCCAGCAGCAAAGAGGGTGAAGCTTTCTTT. Its protein product is CASSKEGEAFF.

V is TRBV28 and J is TRBJ1-2, with 10 bases matching TRBD1. Germline V gene sequence: CDR1 MDHEN, CDR2 SYDVKM. V gave up 4 bases and J gave up 4 bases; unmatched junction bases: 18. CDR3 length: 19 amino acids. CDR3 in amino acids: CASSYLEPGQGLYGYGYTF. The DNA of the CDR3 is TGTGCCAGCAGTTACCTCGAACCGGGACAGGGGTTATATGGCTATGGCTACACCTTC.

The chain is built from TRBV4-3 and TRBJ2-5, with TRBD1 matching 7 bases. CDR3 length equals 15 residues. Germline CDR1 LGHNA, CDR2 YSLEER. J gave up 4 bases and V 0 bases, and 5 bases lay outside the gene matches. CDR3 sequence: CASSQEGGTGETQYF. CDR3 in DNA: TGCGCCAGCAGCCAAGAAGGGGGCACCGGAGAGACCCAGTACTTC.

As DNA, the CDR3 is TGTGCCATCAGTGAGTCGTTGCGGGACTACTACAATGAGCAGTTCTTC. Encoded protein: CAISESLRDYYNEQFF. J is TRBJ2-1 and V is TRBV10-3, with 7 bases matching TRBD2. V lost 0 bases, J lost 3 bases, and 5 bases stayed unmatched. The length of the CDR3 is 16 residues. From germline, CDR1 is ENHRY and CDR2 SYGVKD.

The chain combines TRBV9 with TRBJ2-2; 10 nucleotides match TRBD2. The CDR3 runs 17 residues. The J segment lost 0 bases and the V segment lost 1 base, leaving 3 bases of the junction unmatched. Germline CDR1 and CDR2: SGDLS and YYNGEE. The CDR3 bases are TGTGCCAGCAGCGTACCTAGCGGGGGCGCGAACACCGGGGAGCTGTTTTTT. Its protein product is CASSVPSGGANTGELFF.

The rearrangement links TRBV19 to TRBJ2-1; 10 bases align to TRBD2. J lost 7 bases, V lost 0 bases, and 6 bases had no gene match. Germline V gene sequence: CDR1 LNHDA, CDR2 SQIVND (reference sequence). This CDR3 is 16 amino acids long. CDR3 loop: CASSIDSGLAWNEQFF. The CDR3 DNA sequence: TGTGCCAGTAGTATAGATTCGGGACTAGCGTGGAATGAGCAGTTCTTC.

The rearrangement uses TRBV9 and TRBJ2-1; 9 bases line up with TRBD2. V dropped 2 bases and J dropped 0; count of bases not matched to a gene: 3. The CDR3 runs 16 residues. Germline values: CDR1 SGDLS, CDR2 YYNGEE. CDR3: CASSVREGGSYNEQFF. The DNA for the CDR3 is TGTGCCAGCAGCGTGCGGGAGGGCGGCTCCTACAATGAGCAGTTCTTC.

This clone was counted once. The rearrangement links TRBV5-4 to TRBJ2-1, with TRBD2 as a possible D gene (6 bases). Trimming stripped 1 base from V and 10 bases from J, with 6 bases between. The CDR3 length is 11 residues. Germline CDR1 reads SGHNT; CDR2 reads YYREEE (reference sequence). CDR3 DNA sequence: TGTGCCAGCAGCTTGCGGGAGGAGCAGTTCTTC. Translating gives CASSLREEQFF.

V usage is TRBV7-9 and J usage is TRBJ1-1; D is ambiguous. V lost 1 base to trimming and J lost 1 base, with 7 bases between them. Germline CDR1 reads SEHNR; CDR2 reads FQNEAQ (reference sequence). CDR3 length: 14 amino acids. Here the CDR3 DNA reads TGTGCCAGCAGCTTAGACATGAAGAACACTGAAGCTTTCTTT. The encoded protein is CASSLDMKNTEAFF.

CDR3 in DNA: TGTGCTAGTGGTTTGGTAATCTTGGGGAGTTCGGATGGCTACACCTTC. It specifies CASGLVILGSSDGYTF. This sequence joins TRBV12-5 and TRBJ1-2; D gene uncertain. The germline CDR1 and CDR2 sequences are LGHNT and FRNRAP. The V gene lost 0 bases and the J gene lost 6 bases, with 17 bases spanning the gap. The CDR3 is 16 residues long.

The V gene is TRBV9, the J gene TRBJ1-1; the match to TRBD1 covers 7 bases. CDR3 length equals 16 residues. Germline V gene sequence: CDR1 SGDLS, CDR2 YYNGEE. V shed 2 bases, J shed 3 bases, and the junction held 10 bases outside the gene matches. The CDR3 nucleotides are TGTGCCAGCAGCGTGGGGCTACAGGGACAGTACACTGAAGCTTTCTTT. Translating it yields CASSVGLQGQYTEAFF.

The chain joins TRBV25-1 to TRBJ2-6, with D perhaps matching TRBD1 (5 bases). Germline loops: CDR1 MGHDK, CDR2 SYGVNS. There are 18 residues in the CDR3. Trimming took off 4 bases at V and 0 bases at J, with 16 bases between the two ends. In DNA, the CDR3 is TGTGCCAGCAGTGGACCGACAGTACGTCTCTCTGGGGCCAACGTCCTGACTTTC. It codes for CASSGPTVRLSGANVLTF.

This chain links TRBV11-2 with TRBJ1-1, with D unresolved. Germline lookup yields CDR1 SGHAT and CDR2 FQNNGV. The CDR3 covers 15 residues. Trimming removed 2 bases at V and 0 bases at J, with 10 bases between. The CDR3 loop reads CASSLTYSMNTEAFF. The CDR3 nucleotides read TGTGCCAGCAGCTTAACCTACTCGATGAACACTGAAGCTTTCTTT.

This chain joins TRBV7-9 and TRBJ1-5; D is uncertain. The CDR3 is 12 residues long. The germline CDR1 and CDR2 sequences are SEHNR and FQNEAQ (reference sequence). Trimming stripped 1 base from V and 9 bases from J, with 7 bases between. The CDR3 DNA follows: TGTGCCAGCAGCTTAGAGTATCGGCCCCAGCATTTT. This encodes CASSLEYRPQHF.

V and J are TRBV27 and TRBJ2-7, with TRBD1 matching over 9 bases. The germline CDR1 and CDR2 sequences are MNHEY and SMNVEV (reference sequence). CDR3 length equals 14 residues. With V trimmed by 2 bases and J by 5 bases, 4 bases remained unmatched. The CDR3 is CASSLGTGMDEQYF. The DNA for the CDR3 is TGTGCCAGCAGTTTAGGGACAGGGATGGACGAGCAGTACTTC.

The genes are TRBV29-1 and TRBJ2-3; 9 nucleotides match TRBD2. The V and J ends lost 1 base and 0 bases, in that order; junction bases with no gene match: 5. The CDR3 is 16 amino acids. Looked up from germline, CDR1 is SQVTM and CDR2 is ANQGSEA. The CDR3 coding sequence is TGCAGCGTTGAAGGGAGAACTAGCGGGAGCACAGATACGCAGTATTTT. It codes for CSVEGRTSGSTDTQYF.

The chain employs TRBV27 and TRBJ1-4; tentative D call: TRBD1 (5 bases). The CDR3 covers 17 residues. Germline values: CDR1 MNHEY, CDR2 SMNVEV (reference sequence). Between the trimmed V and J ends, which lost 5 bases and 0 bases, there was a span of 16 bases. The CDR3 loop is CASSTGTRRSTNEKLFF. The DNA of the CDR3 is TGTGCCAGCAGTACCGGGACCCGCCGGTCAACTAATGAAAAACTGTTTTTT.

The J gene is TRBJ2-7, the V gene TRBV7-9; D ambiguous. The CDR3 is made up of 14 amino acids. The V and J ends lost 4 bases and 5 bases respectively, with 15 bases between them. Germline CDR1 and CDR2: SEHNR and FQNEAQ (reference sequence). In DNA form, the CDR3 reads TGTGCCAGCAGCTCCTGGGGTATATCGGACGAGCAGTACTTC. Residues: CASSSWGISDEQYF.

The CDR3 loop reads CASSYSPGTYEQYF. The CDR3 DNA sequence: TGTGCCAGCAGTTACTCTCCAGGTACCTACGAGCAGTACTTC. The rearrangement uses TRBV6-5 and TRBJ2-7, with D uncertain. The CDR3 sequence is 14 residues long. The germline gives CDR1 MNHEY, CDR2 SVGAGI. Trimming pared 0 bases from V and 2 bases from J, leaving 8 bases between.

J is TRBJ2-6 and V is TRBV9; D is unclear. Germline V gene sequence: CDR1 SGDLS, CDR2 YYNGEE. Trimming took off 0 bases at V and 0 bases at J, with 13 bases between the two ends. The CDR3 loop spans 18 amino acids. The CDR3 spells CASSVALPSLSGANVLTF. The CDR3, as DNA: TGTGCCAGCAGCGTAGCTTTGCCCTCCCTCTCTGGGGCCAACGTCCTGACTTTC.

The rearrangement joins TRBV9 to TRBJ2-4; TRBD1 is a possible D gene (6 bases). V shed 3 bases and J shed 1 base, with 17 bases lying between them. The CDR3 runs to 17 residues. The germline V gene encodes CDR1 SGDLS and CDR2 YYNGEE. CDR3 sequence (DNA): TGTGCCAGCAGCGAATCCGGGACACTTGAGGCCAAAAACATTCAGTACTTC. It yields the protein CASSESGTLEAKNIQYF.

The chain joins TRBV6-5 to TRBJ1-2; the D gene is possibly TRBD1 (5 bases). The CDR3 has 15 amino acids. CDR1 and CDR2 (germline): MNHEY, SVGAGI. Trimming took off 0 bases at V and 5 bases at J, with 13 bases between the two ends. CDR3 in amino acids: CASSYSQGEGYGYTF. CDR3 in DNA: TGTGCCAGCAGTTACTCTCAGGGTGAAGGATATGGCTACACCTTC.

This sequence joins TRBV29-1 and TRBJ1-1; no clear D. The CDR3 runs 13 residues. The germline gives CDR1 SQVTM, CDR2 ANQGSEA. V shed 4 bases and J shed 4 bases, with 13 bases lying between them. CDR3 sequence reads: CSVVGRGFTEAFF. The CDR3 bases are TGCAGCGTTGTGGGCCGGGGATTCACTGAAGCTTTCTTT.